This T cell receptor beta chain was profiled in a study of graft-versus-host responses after intestinal transplantation. Across the study: Tacrolimus and steroids were given for about three years to all recipients after anti-thymocyte globulin induction. Regarding the study as a whole: Early post-transplant HvG declines tracked with peak circulating GvH clone levels.

This CDR3 is built from 16 residues. V shed 6 bases and J 5 bases; nucleotides not matched to a gene: 18. In germline, CDR1 is SQVTM, CDR2 ANQGSEA. About this clone: Its antigen is unknown.

The assay was immunoSEQ multiplex PCR, and TCRdb's table has in-frame clones only and misses some. The sample gives about 89,000 clones, about nine tenths of which show up once; roughly 0.1% is in the top ten. V usage is TRBV29-1 and J usage is TRBJ1-1, with 7 bases aligning to TRBD1. The TCR originated in a human donor who received an intestinal transplant. The input for sequencing was unstimulated CD4+ T cells sorted from spleen or lymph node cells, taken before intestinal transplant. The CDR3 reads CSVPEDRTLRRTEAFF. In DNA form, the CDR3 reads TGCAGCGTCCCGGAGGACAGGACATTAAGGAGGACTGAAGCTTTCTTT. The full variable domain, rest sourced from reference TRBV29-1 and TRBJ1-1, is SAVISQKPSRDICQRGTSLTIQCQVDSQVTMMFWYRQQPGQSLTLIATANQGSEATYESGFVIDKFPISRPNLTFSTLTVSNMSPEDSSIYLCSVPEDRTLRRTEAFFGQGTRLTVV.